One TCR beta chain is described in this entry. CDR3 size: 15 residues. V lost 0 bases and J 2 bases, leaving 11 bases between the germline ends. Germline V gene lookup returns CDR1 GTSNPN and CDR2 SVGIG (reference sequence). Authors' data handling: Amplified reference gene primers provided the basis for estimating nucleated cell counts. TCRdb's copy holds only in-frame clones and misses some; the assay was immunoSEQ multiplex PCR. V and J calls and clone size are given by that table; D and trimming were obtained from the DNA. This table has 150,000 to 200,000 clones, over 75% appearing once. The sample comes from a study of blood T cell repertoires in COVID-19.

The sequenced sample consisted of peripheral blood. J is TRBJ1-3 and V is TRBV30; D not certain. This TCR was recovered from a human donor in a cohort sampled during active COVID-19. The DNA for the CDR3 is TGTGCCTGGAGTGTTACGAGAGGAACTGGAAACACCATATATTTT. Translation gives CAWSVTRGTGNTIYF.